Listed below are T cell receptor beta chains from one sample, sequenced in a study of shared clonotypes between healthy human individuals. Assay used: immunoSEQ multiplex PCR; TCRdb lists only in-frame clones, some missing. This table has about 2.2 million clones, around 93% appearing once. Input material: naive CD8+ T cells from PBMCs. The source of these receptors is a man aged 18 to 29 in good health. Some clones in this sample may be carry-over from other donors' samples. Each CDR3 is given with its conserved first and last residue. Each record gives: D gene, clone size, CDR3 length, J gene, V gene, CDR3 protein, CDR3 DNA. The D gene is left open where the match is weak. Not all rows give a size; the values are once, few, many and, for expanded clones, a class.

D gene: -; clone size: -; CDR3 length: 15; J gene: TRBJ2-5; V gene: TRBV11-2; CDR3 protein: CASNQAARSGETQYF; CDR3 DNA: TGTGCCAGCAACCAAGCGGCTCGTAGCGGAGAGACCCAGTACTTC
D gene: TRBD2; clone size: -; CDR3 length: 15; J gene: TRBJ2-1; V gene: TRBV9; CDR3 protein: CASSGLAGVYNEQFF; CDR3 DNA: TGTGCCAGCAGCGGACTAGCGGGAGTGTACAATGAGCAGTTCTTC
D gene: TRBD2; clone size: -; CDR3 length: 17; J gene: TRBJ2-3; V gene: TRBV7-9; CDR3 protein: CASSLRSLADSTDTQYF; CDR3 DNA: TGTGCCAGCAGCTTAAGATCACTAGCGGATAGCACAGATACGCAGTATTTT
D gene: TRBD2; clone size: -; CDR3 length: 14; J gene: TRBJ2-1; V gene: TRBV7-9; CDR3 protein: CASTGGSSYNEQFF; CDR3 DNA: TGTGCCAGCACCGGCGGGAGCTCCTACAATGAGCAGTTCTTC
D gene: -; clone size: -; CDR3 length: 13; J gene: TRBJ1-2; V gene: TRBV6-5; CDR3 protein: CASSPGHTYGYTF; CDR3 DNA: TGTGCCAGCAGCCCGGGACATACCTATGGCTACACCTTC
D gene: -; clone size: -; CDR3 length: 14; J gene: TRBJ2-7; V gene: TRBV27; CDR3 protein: CASSHGGRTYEQYF; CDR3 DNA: TGTGCCAGCAGTCATGGGGGACGGACCTACGAGCAGTACTTC
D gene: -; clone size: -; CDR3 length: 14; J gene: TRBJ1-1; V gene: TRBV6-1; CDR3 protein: CASEWGTGNTEAFF; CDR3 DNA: TGTGCCAGCGAATGGGGGACTGGGAACACTGAAGCTTTCTTT
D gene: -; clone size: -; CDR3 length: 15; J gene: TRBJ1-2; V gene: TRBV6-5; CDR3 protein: CASSYSMGSFYGYTF; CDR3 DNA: TGTGCCAGCAGTTACTCGATGGGGTCGTTCTATGGCTACACCTTC
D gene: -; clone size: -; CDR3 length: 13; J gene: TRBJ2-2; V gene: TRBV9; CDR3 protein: CASSVAGPGELFF; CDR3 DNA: TGTGCCAGCAGCGTAGCTGGGCCCGGGGAGCTGTTTTTT
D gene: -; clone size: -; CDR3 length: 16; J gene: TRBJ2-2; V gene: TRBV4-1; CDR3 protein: CASSQDSLTGAGELFF; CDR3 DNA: TGCGCCAGCAGCCAAGATAGCCTAACGGGCGCCGGGGAGCTGTTTTTT
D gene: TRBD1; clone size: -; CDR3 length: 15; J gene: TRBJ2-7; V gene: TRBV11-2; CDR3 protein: CASSGVQGILRKQYF; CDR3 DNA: TGTGCCAGCAGCGGAGTACAGGGGATTCTACGCAAGCAGTACTTC
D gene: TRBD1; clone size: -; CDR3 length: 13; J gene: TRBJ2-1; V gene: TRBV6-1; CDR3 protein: CASIGQGGGEQFF; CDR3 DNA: TGTGCCAGCATCGGACAGGGGGGTGGTGAGCAGTTCTTC
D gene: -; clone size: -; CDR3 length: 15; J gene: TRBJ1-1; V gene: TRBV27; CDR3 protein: CASSLTRRANTEAFF; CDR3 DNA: TGTGCCAGCAGTCTTACGCGCAGGGCCAACACTGAAGCTTTCTTT
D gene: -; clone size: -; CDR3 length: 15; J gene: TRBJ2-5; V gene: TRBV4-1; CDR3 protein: CASSVGTWARETQYF; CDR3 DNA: TGCGCCAGCAGCGTAGGGACCTGGGCTCGAGAGACCCAGTACTTC
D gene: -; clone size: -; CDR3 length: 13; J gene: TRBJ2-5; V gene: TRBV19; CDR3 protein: CASSIYGGETQYF; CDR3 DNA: TGTGCCAGTAGTATTTATGGCGGAGAGACCCAGTACTTC
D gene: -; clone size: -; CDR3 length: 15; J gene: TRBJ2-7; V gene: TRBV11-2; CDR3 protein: CASSLGGARTYEQYF; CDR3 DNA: TGTGCCAGCAGCTTAGGGGGAGCCAGAACCTACGAGCAGTACTTC
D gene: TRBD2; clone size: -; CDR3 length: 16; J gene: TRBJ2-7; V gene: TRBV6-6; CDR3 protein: CASEGLAGEGSYEQYF; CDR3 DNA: TGTGCCAGCGAGGGACTAGCGGGAGAGGGCTCCTACGAGCAGTACTTC
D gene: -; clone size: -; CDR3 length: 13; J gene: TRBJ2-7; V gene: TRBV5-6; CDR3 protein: CASSLGGLTEQYF; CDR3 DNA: TGTGCCAGCAGCTTGGGGGGACTTACCGAGCAGTACTTC
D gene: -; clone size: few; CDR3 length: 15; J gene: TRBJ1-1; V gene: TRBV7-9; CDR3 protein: CASSLGESLNTEAFF; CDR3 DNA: TGTGCCAGCAGCTTAGGGGAGTCCTTGAACACTGAAGCTTTCTTT
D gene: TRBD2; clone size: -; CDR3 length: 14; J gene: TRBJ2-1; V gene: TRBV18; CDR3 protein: CASRAGVSYNEQFF; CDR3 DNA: TGTGCCAGCCGGGCGGGAGTCTCCTACAATGAGCAGTTCTTC
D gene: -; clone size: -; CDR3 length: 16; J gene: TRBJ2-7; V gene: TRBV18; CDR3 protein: CASSPAVGQAAYEQYF; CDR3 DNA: TGTGCCAGCTCACCTGCAGTCGGGCAGGCAGCCTACGAGCAGTACTTC
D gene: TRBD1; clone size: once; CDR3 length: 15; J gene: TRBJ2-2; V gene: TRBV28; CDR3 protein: CASSITGVSAGELFF; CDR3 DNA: TGTGCCAGCAGTATAACAGGGGTTAGCGCCGGGGAGCTGTTTTTT
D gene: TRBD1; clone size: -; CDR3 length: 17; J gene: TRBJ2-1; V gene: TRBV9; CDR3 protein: CASSPRRQGPAYNEQFF; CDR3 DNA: TGTGCCAGCAGCCCCCGAAGACAGGGCCCGGCGTACAATGAGCAGTTCTTC
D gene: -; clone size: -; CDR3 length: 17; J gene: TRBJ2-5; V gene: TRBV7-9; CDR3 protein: CASSLAIAILGAETQYF; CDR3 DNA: TGTGCCAGCAGCCTGGCGATTGCAATCCTCGGGGCGGAGACCCAGTACTTC
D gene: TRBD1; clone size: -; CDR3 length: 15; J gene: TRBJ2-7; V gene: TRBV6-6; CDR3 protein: CASSYPTGEVYEQYF; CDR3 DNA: TGTGCCAGCAGTTACCCGACAGGGGAAGTCTACGAGCAGTACTTC
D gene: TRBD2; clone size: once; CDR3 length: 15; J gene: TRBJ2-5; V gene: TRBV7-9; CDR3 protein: CASSLAELAGDEQYF; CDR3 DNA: TGTGCCAGCAGCTTAGCGGAACTAGCGGGAGATGAGCAGTACTTC
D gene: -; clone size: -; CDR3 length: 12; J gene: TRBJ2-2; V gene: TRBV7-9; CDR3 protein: CATGRNTGELFF; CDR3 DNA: TGTGCCACGGGCCGAAACACCGGGGAGCTGTTTTTT
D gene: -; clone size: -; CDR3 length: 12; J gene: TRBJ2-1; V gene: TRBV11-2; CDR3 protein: CASSLALSQQFF; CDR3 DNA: TGTGCCAGCAGCTTAGCTTTGTCGCAGCAGTTCTTC
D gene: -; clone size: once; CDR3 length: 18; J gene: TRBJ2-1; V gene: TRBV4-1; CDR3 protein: CASSQKGGFSGPYNEQFF; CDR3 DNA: TGCGCCAGCAGCCAGAAAGGGGGGTTCAGCGGCCCATACAATGAGCAGTTCTTC
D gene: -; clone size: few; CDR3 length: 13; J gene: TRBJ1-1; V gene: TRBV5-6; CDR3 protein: CASSLAAGTEAFF; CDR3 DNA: TGTGCCAGCAGCTTGGCGGCGGGCACTGAAGCTTTCTTT
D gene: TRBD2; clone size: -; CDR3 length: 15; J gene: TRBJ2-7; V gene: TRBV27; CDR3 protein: CASSLASGVHYEQYF; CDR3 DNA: TGTGCCAGCAGTCTGGCTAGCGGGGTTCACTACGAGCAGTACTTC
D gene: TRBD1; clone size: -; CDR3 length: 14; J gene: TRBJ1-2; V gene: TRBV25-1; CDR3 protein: CASSLTGGANGYTF; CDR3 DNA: TGTGCCAGCAGCCTGACAGGGGGCGCGAATGGCTACACCTTC
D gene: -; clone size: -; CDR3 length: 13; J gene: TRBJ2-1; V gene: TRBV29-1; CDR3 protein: CSVQGSWNNEQFF; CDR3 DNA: TGCAGCGTTCAGGGAAGTTGGAACAATGAGCAGTTCTTC
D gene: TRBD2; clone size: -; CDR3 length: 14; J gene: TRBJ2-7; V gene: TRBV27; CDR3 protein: CASSLRLAGTEQYF; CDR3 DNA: TGTGCCAGCAGTTTACGTCTAGCGGGAACCGAGCAGTACTTC
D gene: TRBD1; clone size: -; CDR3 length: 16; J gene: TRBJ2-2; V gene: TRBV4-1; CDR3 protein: CASSHGPGQGIGELFF; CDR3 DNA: TGCGCCAGCAGCCATGGCCCGGGACAGGGTATCGGGGAGCTGTTTTTT
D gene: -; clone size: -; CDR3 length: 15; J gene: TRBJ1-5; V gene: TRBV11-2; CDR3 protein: CASSLGLPGYQPQHF; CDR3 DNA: TGTGCCAGCAGCTTAGGACTCCCGGGGTATCAGCCCCAGCATTTT
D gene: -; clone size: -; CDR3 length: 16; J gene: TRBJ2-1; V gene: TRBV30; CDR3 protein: CAWSVRRLRLYNEQFF; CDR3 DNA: TGTGCCTGGAGTGTACGGCGACTACGCCTGTACAATGAGCAGTTCTTC
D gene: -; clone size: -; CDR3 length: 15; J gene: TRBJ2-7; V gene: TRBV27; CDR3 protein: CASSLSVRGPDEQYF; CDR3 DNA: TGTGCCAGCAGTTTATCGGTCAGGGGCCCGGACGAGCAGTACTTC
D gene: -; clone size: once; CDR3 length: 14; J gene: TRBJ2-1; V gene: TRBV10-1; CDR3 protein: CASSPRVGYNEQFF; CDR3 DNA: TGCGCCAGCAGTCCAAGGGTGGGGTACAATGAGCAGTTCTTC
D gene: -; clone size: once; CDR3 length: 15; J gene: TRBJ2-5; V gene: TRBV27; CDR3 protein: CASSFLDLIGETQYF; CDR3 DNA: TGTGCCAGCAGTTTTCTAGACCTGATCGGGGAGACCCAGTACTTC
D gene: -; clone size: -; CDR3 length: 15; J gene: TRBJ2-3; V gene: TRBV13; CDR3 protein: CASSLSGYRSDTQYF; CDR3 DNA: TGTGCCAGCAGCCTCAGCGGGTATAGGTCAGATACGCAGTATTTT
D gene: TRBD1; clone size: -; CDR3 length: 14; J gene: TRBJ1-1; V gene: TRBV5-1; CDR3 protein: CASSSGQGCTEAFF; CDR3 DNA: TGCGCCAGCAGCTCGGGACAGGGGTGCACTGAAGCTTTCTTT
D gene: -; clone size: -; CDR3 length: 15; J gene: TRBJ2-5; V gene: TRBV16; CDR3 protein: CASSQYRVAQETQYF; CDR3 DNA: TGTGCCAGCAGCCAATATCGGGTAGCCCAAGAGACCCAGTACTTC
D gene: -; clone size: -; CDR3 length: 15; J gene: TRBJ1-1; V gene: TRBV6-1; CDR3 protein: CASSSAGVMNTEAFF; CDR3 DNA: TGTGCCAGCAGTTCGGCCGGGGTTATGAACACTGAAGCTTTCTTT
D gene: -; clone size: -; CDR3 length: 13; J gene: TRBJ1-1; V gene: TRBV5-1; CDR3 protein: CASSLSGGTEAFF; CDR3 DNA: TGCGCCAGCAGCTTATCCGGAGGGACTGAAGCTTTCTTT
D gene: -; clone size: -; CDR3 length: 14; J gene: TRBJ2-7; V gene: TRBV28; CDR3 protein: CASSSAGGPGEQYF; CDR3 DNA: TGTGCCAGCAGTTCCGCGGGCGGGCCCGGGGAGCAGTACTTC
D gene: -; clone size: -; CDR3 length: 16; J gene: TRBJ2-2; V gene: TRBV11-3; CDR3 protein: CASSPSRAGRTGELFF; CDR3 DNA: TGTGCCAGCAGCCCCTCAAGGGCTGGTCGGACCGGGGAGCTGTTTTTT
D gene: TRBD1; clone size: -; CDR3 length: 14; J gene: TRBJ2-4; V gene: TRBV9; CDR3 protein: CASGSGTGKDIQYF; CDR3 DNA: TGTGCCAGCGGAAGTGGGACAGGCAAAGACATTCAGTACTTC
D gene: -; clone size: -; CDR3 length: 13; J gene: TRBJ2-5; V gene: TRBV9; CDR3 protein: CASSYKGQETQYF; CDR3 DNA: TGTGCCAGCAGTTACAAGGGGCAAGAGACCCAGTACTTC